Shown below are 17 T cell receptor beta chains from a single sample sequenced in a study of cytomegalovirus exposure and HLA in healthy donors. TCRdb's table, derived via immunoSEQ multiplex PCR, lists solely in-frame clones and lacks some. The sample lists 330,000 or so clones, 86% occurring once. Sequencing was performed on PBMCs. The source is a woman between 18 and 29 years old in good health and CMV-seronegative.

This rearrangement joins TRBV5-1 to TRBJ2-7; the D gene is possibly TRBD2 (6 bases). V was clipped by 3 bases and J by 5 bases, with 15 bases between them. The CDR3 totals 14 residues. The germline V gene encodes CDR1 SGHRS and CDR2 YFSETQ. The CDR3 sequence is CASSSPGTLNEQYF. In DNA form, the CDR3 reads TGCGCCAGCAGCTCTCCCGGGACTTTAAACGAGCAGTACTTC.

V is TRBV5-6 and J is TRBJ2-3, with TRBD2 identical over 9 bases. After removal of 2 bases from V and 6 bases from J, the junction contained 16 bases not matched to a gene. The CDR3 runs to 18 residues. Germline V lookup: CDR1 SGHDT, CDR2 YYEEEE. The CDR3 DNA follows: TGTGCCAGCAGCTTTCGACAGGGCACCGGGACTAGCTGGGATACGCAGTATTTT. Translation gives CASSFRQGTGTSWDTQYF. Drawing the rest from reference TRBV5-6 and TRBJ2-3, the complete variable domain is DAGVTQSPTHLIKTRGQQVTLRCSPKSGHDTVSWYQQALGQGPQFIFQYYEEEERQRGNFPDRFSGHQFPNYSSELNVNALLLGDSALYLCASSFRQGTGTSWDTQYFGPGTRLTVL.

The chain carries TRBV5-1 and TRBJ2-5; the D gene is possibly TRBD2 (6 bases). The germline V gene has CDR1 SGHRS and CDR2 YFSETQ. This CDR3 has 13 amino acids. Trimming left V 2 bases short and J 2 bases short, with 7 bases between. DNA for the CDR3: TGCGCCAGCAGCTTCCTAGCGCAAGAGACCCAGTACTTC. Protein product: CASSFLAQETQYF. The whole variable domain, filled in from reference TRBV5-1 and TRBJ2-5, reads KAGVTQTPRYLIKTRGQQVTLSCSPISGHRSVSWYQQTPGQGLQFLFEYFSETQRNKGNFPGRFSGRQFSNSRSEMNVSTLELGDSALYLCASSFLAQETQYFGPGTRLLVL.

This rearrangement joins TRBV6-5 to TRBJ1-2; TRBD1 matches 7 bases. The germline CDR1 and CDR2 sequences are MNHEY and SVGAGI. Trimming at V came to 5 bases and at J to 3 bases, leaving 9 bases not matched to a gene. This CDR3 spans 15 amino acids. This CDR3 is CASSQGGRQYYGYTF. CDR3 nucleotide sequence: TGTGCCAGCAGTCAGGGGGGTAGACAGTACTATGGCTACACCTTC.

This clone has more than one count but fewer than ten. The chain couples TRBV9 to TRBJ2-2; TRBD2 is a possible D gene (6 bases). CDR3 length: 16 residues. Per the germline V gene, CDR1 is SGDLS and CDR2 is YYNGEE. Trimming removed 6 bases at V and 0 bases at J, with 15 bases between. In DNA form, the CDR3 reads TGTGCCAGCACCAACGGGGCGGGAACGAACACCGGGGAGCTGTTTTTT. Encoded protein: CASTNGAGTNTGELFF.

The chain is built from TRBV2 and TRBJ2-1; D unresolved. This CDR3 spans 13 amino acids. Germline CDR1 reads SNHLY; CDR2 reads FYNNEI. V gave up 3 bases and J gave up 0 bases, with 3 bases separating them. CDR3 sequence: CASSDSSYNEQFF. The CDR3 DNA reads TGTGCCAGCAGTGATAGCTCCTACAATGAGCAGTTCTTC.

Only one count was recorded for this clone. The J gene is TRBJ1-1, the V gene TRBV27, with D uncertain. The V end lost 2 bases, the J end lost 1 base, and 8 bases lay between the germline ends. Germline V CDR1 and CDR2: MNHEY, SMNVEV (reference sequence). This CDR3 is built from 14 residues. CDR3 amino acids: CASSLNGRNTEAFF. For the CDR3, the DNA is TGTGCCAGCAGTTTAAACGGGAGGAACACTGAAGCTTTCTTT.

Here the CDR3 DNA reads TGTGCCAGCAGTACCCTGGTCGGGCAGCCCCAGCATTTT. Translating gives CASSTLVGQPQHF. The chain recombines TRBV6-5 with TRBJ1-5; D gene unclear. Germline V lookup: CDR1 MNHEY, CDR2 SVGAGI. The CDR3 is 13 residues long. Trimming removed 5 bases at V and 7 bases at J, with 12 bases between.

The V call is TRBV2, the J call TRBJ1-4; 8 positions match TRBD1. V lost 2 bases, J lost 11 bases, and 7 bases stayed unmatched. Germline loops: CDR1 SNHLY, CDR2 FYNNEI. The CDR3 has 14 amino acids. The CDR3 nucleotides are TGTGCCAGCAGTGAAAGACAGGGGTCTGGCAAACTGTTTTTT. It encodes CASSERQGSGKLFF.

The chain has TRBV5-4 and TRBJ2-6; 7 bases are a match to TRBD1. V shed 3 bases, J shed 4 bases, and the junction held 4 bases outside the gene matches. Germline V gives CDR1 SGHNT, CDR2 YYREEE (reference sequence). The CDR3 is 15 residues long. In nucleotides, the CDR3 is TGTGCCAGCAGCTACAGGGGTTCGGGGGCCAACGTCCTGACTTTC. Amino acid sequence: CASSYRGSGANVLTF.

The chain links TRBV9 to TRBJ2-6; 8 bases match TRBD1. V was pared by 4 bases and J by 0 bases, with 6 bases of the junction left unmatched. CDR3 length equals 17 residues. Germline V gene sequence: CDR1 SGDLS, CDR2 YYNGEE. CDR3 region: CASSRGQGLSGANVLTF. The CDR3 coding sequence is TGTGCCAGCAGCAGAGGACAGGGCCTCTCTGGGGCCAACGTCCTGACTTTC.

The rearrangement links TRBV29-1 to TRBJ2-2; 9 positions match TRBD1. This CDR3 is 14 amino acids long. V shed 6 bases and J 3 bases; nucleotides not matched to a gene: 5. Germline V gene data show CDR1 as SQVTM and CDR2 as ANQGSEA. This chain's CDR3 is CSVGQGDDTGELFF. The CDR3 DNA is TGCAGCGTGGGACAGGGTGATGACACCGGGGAGCTGTTTTTT.

The CDR3 is CAISPGTAGTGELFF. The DNA for the CDR3 is TGTGCCATCAGCCCCGGGACAGCTGGGACCGGGGAGCTGTTTTTT. This chain connects TRBV10-3 to TRBJ2-2; 7 positions match TRBD1. V lost 6 bases and J lost 5; bases outside the gene matches: 9. The CDR3 runs 15 residues. The V gene's germline CDR1 is ENHRY and CDR2 SYGVKD.

CDR3 sequence (DNA): TGTGCCAGCAGAATGCCCCCCAGGTTTACGCAGTATTTT. Residues: CASRMPPRFTQYF. The V call is TRBV6-1, the J call TRBJ2-3; D remains ambiguous. The CDR3 contains 13 residues. Trimming stripped 6 bases from V and 8 bases from J, with 15 bases between. Germline CDR1 MNHNS, CDR2 SASEGT.

The chain links TRBV9 to TRBJ2-3; tentative D call: TRBD2 (6 bases). V was clipped by 2 bases and J by 11 bases, with 18 bases between them. The length of the CDR3 is 14 residues. Germline values: CDR1 SGDLS, CDR2 YYNGEE. CDR3 amino acids: CASSVWTTFGKQYF. The CDR3 bases are TGTGCCAGCAGCGTTTGGACTACCTTCGGGAAGCAGTATTTT.

This clone appeared a single time. The rearrangement links TRBV5-4 to TRBJ2-3; 16 nucleotides agree with TRBD2. The CDR3 has 16 residues. Trimming cost V 2 bases and J 5 bases; bases outside gene matches: 2. Germline V gene data show CDR1 as SGHNT and CDR2 as YYREEE (reference sequence). The CDR3 region is CASSFGTSGRGDTQYF. DNA of the CDR3: TGTGCCAGCAGCTTCGGGACTAGCGGGAGGGGAGATACGCAGTATTTT.

V and J are TRBV7-8 and TRBJ2-5; D gene ambiguous. The CDR3 extends over 13 amino acids. Looked up from germline, CDR1 is SGHVS and CDR2 is FQNEAQ. V dropped 3 bases and J dropped 5 bases, with 10 bases sitting between them. The CDR3 loop reads CASSLGVAETQYF. CDR3 DNA sequence: TGTGCCAGCAGCTTGGGCGTCGCGGAGACCCAGTACTTC.